The entry below gives a single T cell receptor beta chain sequence along with its context. The sample comes from a study of low-dose radiotherapy and immunotherapy resistance in tumors. About the study: Across 26 weeks, 13 Gy in total went to Cohort 2, delivered as 1 Gy per fraction every two weeks. Patients were on oral aspirin 300 mg taken daily for four cycles from cycle 1 day 1.

Time point given: after trial treatment. Treatment noted: LDRT plus nivolumab, ipilimumab, low-dose cyclophosphamide and aspirin (RACIN trial). Donors, who were enrolled in a single-arm phase I dose-escalation trial, received nivolumab, ipilimumab, aspirin, low-dose cyclophosphamide and low-dose radiotherapy. Per the germline V gene, CDR1 is DFQATT and CDR2 is SNEGSKA (reference sequence). The CDR3 runs to 16 residues. The V segment lost 0 bases and the J segment 12 bases; nucleotides outside the gene matches: 14. TRAV- and TRBV-specific primers were used for first-strand cDNA, which covered alpha and beta chains. The authors amplified TCRs for 20 to 25 PCR cycles with a constant-region primer and a V-primer adapter. TCRdb re-called the reads with MiXCR, one entry per CDR3 protein. The sample has tens of thousands of distinct CDR3 sequences, about a sixth seen once; the top ten hold 1.4% to 1.5%.

V and J are TRBV20-1 and TRBJ2-1; 10 positions match TRBD2. The receptor was derived from a male donor with prostate cancer. This specimen was PBMCs, taken after low-dose radiotherapy plus immunotherapy. The chain's CDR3 is CSARDGGLAGVSGQFF. CDR3 DNA: TGCAGTGCTAGAGATGGGGGGCTAGCGGGAGTTTCTGGGCAGTTCTTC.